This TCR beta chain comes out of a study of blood T cell repertoires in COVID-19 (dated by TCRdb to the early 2020s). In terms of the full investigation: The collaborator samples originated in the United States, Italy and Spain and spanned the acute and convalescent phases of COVID-19. The material from the prospective study consisted of cDNA or gDNA derived from T cells, B-cell-depleted T cells, or PBMCs. The sample metadata nearly always contained a de-identified subject ID, COVID-19 status, age in years and sex. Samples were obtained from the ongoing ImmuneRACE study (first 160 participants) and from 1,254 subjects provided by 6 global collaborators. Where HLA class I and class II types were available, the types were taken from metadata supplied by the sample provider, not from assay-based typing. The dataset comprised deeply sampled blood TCRbeta repertoires from subjects exposed to, actively infected with, or recovered from COVID-19. The repertoires were released in a freely available public database intended as a resource for research on the immune response to SARS-CoV-2. Broader findings and caveats from the paper: How much clinical and demographic metadata was included differed by source and by participant, and the metadata was provided uncurated.

From cysteine to phenylalanine, the CDR3 is 16 amino acids long. Left in the record is the CDR3 DNA by itself, 48 bases read in frame from the first base. Trimming takes 4 bases off V and 5 bases off J; junction bases not matched to a gene: 11. CDR1 and CDR2 were assigned from the germline V gene as KGHSY and FQNENV. Turning to this clone: Its cognate antigen has yet to be identified. Per-base quality was not reported, and no clone a single base away is much larger than it.

Collaborating institutions collected whole blood in K2EDTA tubes following their own protocols. For TCRbeta analysis, collaborator samples were shipped as frozen whole blood, as isolated PBMCs, or as DNA extracted from either sample type. TCRbeta CDR3 regions were amplified from genomic DNA using the immunoSEQ Assay, a bias-controlled multiplex PCR. As for the original processing: Within the assay, amplification of reference gene primers was used to estimate how many nucleated cells each sample contained. Sequence reads were collapsed and filtered to measure the absolute abundance of every unique TCRbeta CDR3 rearrangement. For each sample, productive Simpson clonality was calculated as the square root of Simpson's diversity index over productive rearrangements. The immuneACCESS repertoire file appears here via TCRdb, limited to in-frame rearrangements. These files lack a portion of the clones; in checked studies, under half of the deficit traces to unresolved V genes, and the cause of the others is not known. V and J calls plus clone size are reproduced from that table; the DNA served to infer D and trimming. The sample contains 40,000 to 60,000 clones, 68% of them found a single time. The ten largest make up around 9.4% of the sample.

The origin of this receptor is an older woman with acute or convalescent COVID-19. Sequenced input: peripheral blood. Recombination linked TRBV16 to TRBJ2-1; 7 central bases correspond to TRBD2. This receptor carries the CDR3 CASSPMGGNRDNEQFF. The DNA sequence follows: TGTGCCAGCAGCCCCATGGGGGGGAATCGAGACAATGAGCAGTTCTTC.